The 21 T cell receptor beta chains presented below share a single source sample, sequenced in a study of OX40 agonist ivuxolimab in advanced cancers. The repertoire was sequenced with immunoSEQ multiplex PCR; TCRdb's copy has only in-frame clones and lacks some. This sample has tens of thousands of clones, with 80% to 90% found just once. Sample: CD4+ or CD8+ T cells sorted from blood, taken in a trial of the OX40 agonist ivuxolimab. These receptors were obtained from an adult with an advanced solid tumor such as melanoma, head and neck, liver or kidney cancer.

This sequence joins TRBV9 and TRBJ2-5; D is uncertain. Trimming took off 2 bases at V and 3 bases at J, with 8 bases between the two ends. The CDR3 is made up of 13 amino acids. Germline-derived CDR1 and CDR2 are SGDLS and YYNGEE. CDR3 residues: CASSVFSEETQYF. The CDR3 DNA reads TGTGCCAGCAGCGTTTTCAGCGAAGAGACCCAGTACTTC.

The table lists this clone with a few counts. The chain is built from TRBV7-9 and TRBJ2-7; 8 bases match TRBD1. Germline V CDR1 and CDR2: SEHNR, FQNEAQ (reference sequence). The CDR3 consists of 15 residues. V was clipped by 2 bases and J by 6 bases; unmatched bases: 9. The DNA of the CDR3 is TGTGCCAGCAGCTTAACCGGGACAGGCCATCTCGAGCAGTACTTC. Translating gives CASSLTGTGHLEQYF.

The chain links TRBV27 to TRBJ2-5; 7 bases map to TRBD2. J was trimmed by 5 bases and V by 8 bases; bases with no gene match: 14. Germline values: CDR1 MNHEY, CDR2 SMNVEV (reference sequence). CDR3 size: 15 residues. The CDR3 loop reads CASSRDSGRAETQYF. CDR3 coding DNA: TGTGCCAGCTCCAGGGATAGCGGGCGGGCGGAGACCCAGTACTTC.

This rearrangement joins TRBV28 to TRBJ1-1; 8 bases are shared with TRBD1. Germline lookup yields CDR1 MDHEN and CDR2 SYDVKM. CDR3 length equals 14 residues. After removal of 6 bases from V and 6 bases from J, the junction contained 9 bases not matched to a gene. CDR3 in amino acids: CASSHQDRAPEAFF. CDR3 DNA sequence: TGTGCCAGCAGCCACCAGGACAGGGCCCCTGAAGCTTTCTTT.

The J gene is TRBJ2-7, the V gene TRBV28, with no clear D. CDR3 length equals 13 residues. Germline-derived CDR1 and CDR2 are MDHEN and SYDVKM. V gave up 3 bases and J gave up 0 bases, with 6 bases separating them. The CDR3 protein is CASSFQTSYEQYF. In nucleotides, the CDR3 is TGTGCCAGCAGTTTTCAAACCTCCTACGAGCAGTACTTC.

The chain carries TRBV6-5 and TRBJ2-5, with 8 bases lining up with TRBD2. This CDR3 is built from 14 residues. V trimming: 2 bases; J trimming: 5 bases; junction bases outside the gene matches: 4. Germline V gene sequence: CDR1 MNHEY, CDR2 SVGAGI. The CDR3 coding sequence is TGTGCCAGCAGTTACCTCGGGGGGGAGGAGACCCAGTACTTC. Protein: CASSYLGGEETQYF.

V and J are TRBV6-5 and TRBJ2-7; D is possibly TRBD2 (5 bases). Trimming removed 0 bases at V and 2 bases at J, with 11 bases between. The CDR3 extends over 15 amino acids. Germline V gene data show CDR1 as MNHEY and CDR2 as SVGAGI. The CDR3 coding sequence is TGTGCCAGCAGTTACTCGTTTACCGGGACCTACGAGCAGTACTTC. This gives the protein CASSYSFTGTYEQYF.

The V call is TRBV2, the J call TRBJ1-1; D is perhaps TRBD1 (5 bases). CDR1 and CDR2 from the germline V gene are SNHLY and FYNNEI. Trimming stripped 7 bases from V and 4 bases from J, with 13 bases between. The CDR3 spans 13 residues. CDR3 sequence reads: CASTAGAGTEAFF. The CDR3, as DNA: TGTGCCAGCACCGCCGGGGCGGGCACTGAAGCTTTCTTT.

This clone was picked up one time. This chain joins TRBV30 and TRBJ2-6; D is possibly TRBD2 (6 bases). V lost 4 bases and J 0 bases, leaving 13 bases between the germline ends. CDR1 and CDR2 from the germline V gene are GTSNPN and SVGIG (reference sequence). CDR3 size: 16 residues. This CDR3 reads CAWMYGGGSGANVLTF. CDR3 bases: TGTGCCTGGATGTACGGGGGTGGCTCTGGGGCCAACGTCCTGACTTTC.

For the CDR3, the DNA is TGTGCCACCGGGAAATTCACTAATGAAAAACTGTTTTTT. Protein product: CATGKFTNEKLFF. The J gene is TRBJ1-4, the V gene TRBV15; D not certain. The CDR3 extends over 13 amino acids. The germline gives CDR1 LNHNV, CDR2 YYDKDF (reference sequence). Trimming cost V 8 bases and J 2 bases, with 9 bases left between them.

The chain has TRBV13 and TRBJ2-1; 9 nucleotides align to TRBD1. Germline CDR1 PRHDT, CDR2 FYEKMQ (reference sequence). The J segment lost 0 bases and the V segment lost 1 base, leaving 13 bases of the junction unmatched. There are 20 residues in the CDR3. The chain's CDR3 is CASSLVAGTGLLISYNEQFF. The DNA for the CDR3 is TGTGCCAGCAGCTTAGTGGCCGGGACAGGGCTCCTAATCTCCTACAATGAGCAGTTCTTC.

This chain links TRBV27 with TRBJ1-5; 9 nucleotides align to TRBD1. The CDR3 loop spans 16 amino acids. Germline V gene sequence: CDR1 MNHEY, CDR2 SMNVEV (reference sequence). Germline trimming cut 2 bases from V and 4 bases from J; bases unmatched to any gene: 6. The CDR3 reads CASSLTGQGSNQPQHF. The CDR3 region has the DNA TGTGCCAGCAGTTTAACCGGACAGGGGTCGAATCAGCCCCAGCATTTT.

The J gene is TRBJ1-2, the V gene TRBV9; D possibly corresponds to TRBD1 (6 bases). Germline V gene lookup returns CDR1 SGDLS and CDR2 YYNGEE. This CDR3 has 15 amino acids. The V and J ends lost 3 bases and 5 bases respectively, with 17 bases between them. The CDR3 nucleotides are TGTGCCAGCAGCGGCGCCGGGGGGGGCGGATATGGCTACACCTTC. It is translated as CASSGAGGGGYGYTF.

The genes are TRBV27 and TRBJ2-7, with a tentative D call TRBD2 (6 bases). The germline V gene has CDR1 MNHEY and CDR2 SMNVEV (reference sequence). V lost 3 bases and J 3 bases, leaving 12 bases between the germline ends. CDR3 size: 14 residues. The CDR3 DNA follows: TGTGCCAGCAGTTTCGCTACCGGGAGCTACGAGCAGTACTTC. Its translation is CASSFATGSYEQYF.

The chain has TRBV7-9 and TRBJ1-2, with a tentative D call TRBD1 (6 bases). Germline-derived CDR1 and CDR2 are SEHNR and FQNEAQ (reference sequence). V lost 8 bases and J lost 6, with 19 bases in between. The CDR3 runs to 14 residues. The CDR3 nucleotides are TGTGCCAGCTCAGGCGGGCAGGGGAAGCATGGCTACACCTTC. It translates to CASSGGQGKHGYTF.

In this sample, this clone turned up once. The rearrangement joins TRBV4-1 to TRBJ1-4; a weak D match, TRBD1 (6 bases). The CDR3 has 15 residues. V lost 0 bases and J lost 7, with 12 bases in between. Germline lookup yields CDR1 MGHRA and CDR2 YSYEKL. The CDR3 nucleotides are TGCGCCAGCAGCCAAGAGCAGGGGTACCTTGAAAAACTGTTTTTT. Translating it yields CASSQEQGYLEKLFF.

The sample holds a few counts of this clone. The same CDR3 is also encoded by other DNA sequences in this sample. In DNA form, the CDR3 reads TGTGCCAGCAGCTTAGGACAGGGGGGAAGCGAGCAGTACTTC. Its translation: CASSLGQGGSEQYF. J is TRBJ2-7 and V is TRBV7-8; 9 bases agree with TRBD1. The germline V gene encodes CDR1 SGHVS and CDR2 FQNEAQ. This CDR3 comprises 14 residues. Trimming at V came to 1 base and at J to 6 bases, leaving 4 bases not matched to a gene.

The sample holds a few counts of this clone. This chain joins TRBV11-2 and TRBJ1-2, with a weak D call TRBD1 (6 bases). V lost 5 bases to trimming and J lost 6 bases, with 16 bases between them. Germline-derived CDR1 and CDR2 are SGHAT and FQNNGV. The CDR3 has 14 residues. The CDR3 protein is CASSVPPRGDGYTF. In DNA form, the CDR3 reads TGTGCCAGCAGCGTACCCCCTAGGGGGGATGGCTACACCTTC.

For the CDR3, the DNA is TGTGCCAGCAGCGAAATGGGACAGTCCATGGGCTATGGCTACACCTTC. Translating gives CASSEMGQSMGYGYTF. The rearrangement links TRBV9 to TRBJ1-2, with TRBD1 matching over 7 bases. The CDR3 contains 16 residues. V lost 3 bases, J lost 4 bases, and 12 bases stayed unmatched. Germline V gives CDR1 SGDLS, CDR2 YYNGEE.

This clone is categorized as medium-sized. V is TRBV29-1 and J is TRBJ2-7; TRBD2 matches 14 bases. Per the germline V gene, CDR1 is SQVTM and CDR2 is ANQGSEA. This CDR3 region has 12 residues. The J segment lost 6 bases and the V segment lost 7 bases, leaving 2 bases of the junction unmatched. The CDR3 nucleotides are TGCAGCGGACTAGCGGGAGGGTCCGAGCAGTACTTC. Translating gives CSGLAGGSEQYF.

About this clone: The sample carries other DNA sequences with the same CDR3. The CDR3 here is CASSGGTGGGSGANVLTF. CDR3 DNA sequence: TGTGCCAGCAGCGGTGGGACAGGGGGGGGCTCTGGGGCCAACGTCCTGACTTTC. The chain carries TRBV5-6 and TRBJ2-6; TRBD1 matches 11 bases. This CDR3 region has 18 residues. V shed 4 bases, J shed 0 bases, and the junction held 6 bases outside the gene matches. The germline CDR1 and CDR2 sequences are SGHDT and YYEEEE.